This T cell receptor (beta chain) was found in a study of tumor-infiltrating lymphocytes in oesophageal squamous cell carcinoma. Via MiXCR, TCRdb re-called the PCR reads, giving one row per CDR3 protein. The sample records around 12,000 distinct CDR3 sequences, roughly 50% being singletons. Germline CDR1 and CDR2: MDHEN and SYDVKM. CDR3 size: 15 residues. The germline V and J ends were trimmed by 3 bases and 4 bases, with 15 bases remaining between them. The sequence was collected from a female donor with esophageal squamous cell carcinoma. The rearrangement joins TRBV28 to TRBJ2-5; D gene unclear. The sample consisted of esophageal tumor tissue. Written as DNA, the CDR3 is TGTGCCAGCAGTTTTCCCTTTGGGTTTGTAGAGACCCAGTACTTC. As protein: CASSFPFGFVETQYF.